These 32 T cell receptor beta chains were sequenced from one sample in a study of siplizumab effects on memory and regulatory T cells. Their target antigens are unknown. Cocultured for over 5 days at 37°C were the mixed lymphocyte reaction cells. The repertoire was sequenced with immunoSEQ multiplex PCR; TCRdb's copy has only in-frame clones and lacks some. Of roughly 11,000 clones detected, about 44% appear once; the ten largest clones hold 35% to 40%. The specimen was CFSE-low (dividing) CD8+ T cells sorted from an allogeneic mixed lymphocyte reaction. The receptors come from a human donor in good health; the cells came from an allogeneic mixed lymphocyte reaction. Some clones in this sample may be carry-over from other donors' samples.

As to this clone: One junction end does not reproduce the germline sequence, and a read error may be involved. The chain recombines TRBV5-1 with TRBJ1-1, with a possible D match to TRBD1 (6 bases). Germline lookup yields CDR1 SGHRS and CDR2 YFSETQ. This CDR3 spans 15 amino acids. Here the CDR3 DNA reads TGTGCCAGCAGCTTACTCCCCCGGGGACATAGTGAAGCTTTCTTT. Translating it yields CASSLLPRGHSEAFF.

J is TRBJ2-2 and V is TRBV6-5; 7 nucleotides align to TRBD1. V was pared by 6 bases and J by 2 bases, with 6 bases of the junction left unmatched. Germline CDR1 reads MNHEY; CDR2 reads SVGAGI. The CDR3 runs 15 residues. The CDR3 loop is CASRAGTENTGELFF. In DNA, the CDR3 is TGTGCCAGCAGAGCCGGGACAGAAAACACCGGGGAGCTGTTTTTT.

The table lists this clone with a few counts. This chain links TRBV19 with TRBJ1-2; D call uncertain. CDR1 is LNHDA, CDR2 SQIVND, per germline (reference sequence). With 6 bases removed from V and 2 bases from J, the gap between germline ends came to 13 bases. The CDR3 loop spans 14 amino acids. CDR3 protein: CASRVVDYNYGYTF. CDR3 DNA: TGTGCCAGTAGGGTAGTGGATTACAACTATGGCTACACCTTC.

The gene calls are TRBV5-4 and TRBJ2-1; 10 bases fit TRBD1. The CDR3 covers 15 residues. The ends lost 5 bases at V and 5 bases at J; junction bases unmatched: 7. From germline, CDR1 is SGHNT and CDR2 YYREEE (reference sequence). CDR3 in DNA: TGTGCCAGCAGGGTGGACAGGGGGGGGGACAATGAGCAGTTCTTC. It translates to CASRVDRGGDNEQFF.

The chain employs TRBV29-1 and TRBJ2-7; D not certain. Trimming removed 3 bases from V and 7 bases from J, with 13 bases in between. Germline lookup yields CDR1 SQVTM and CDR2 ANQGSEA. This CDR3 has 12 amino acids. CDR3 sequence reads: CSVEFRFGEQYF. For the CDR3, the DNA is TGCAGCGTTGAGTTTCGTTTCGGGGAGCAGTACTTC.

The chain joins TRBV6-5 to TRBJ2-7; D not resolved. The CDR3 is 13 residues long. From germline, CDR1 is MNHEY and CDR2 SVGAGI. V was shortened by 3 bases and J by 0 bases, with 6 bases between the two germline ends. DNA of the CDR3: TGTGCCAGCAGTTATAGTGACTCCTACGAGCAGTACTTC. This encodes CASSYSDSYEQYF.

The J gene is TRBJ1-1, the V gene TRBV10-3; D gene uncertain. V was trimmed by 7 bases and J by 5 bases, leaving 14 bases between them. The CDR3 length is 13 residues. Germline-derived CDR1 and CDR2 are ENHRY and SYGVKD. For the CDR3, the DNA is TGTGCCATCATAAGGACCCCCGGGACTGAAGCTTTCTTT. It encodes CAIIRTPGTEAFF.

The CDR3 DNA follows: TGTGCCAGCAGCCACAGGGACTACAACACAGATACGCAGTATTTT. It translates to CASSHRDYNTDTQYF. The rearrangement joins TRBV14 to TRBJ2-3, with 7 bases that match TRBD2. Germline loops: CDR1 SGHDN, CDR2 FVKESK. CDR3 length: 15 amino acids. Trimming took 3 bases from V and 2 from J; bases not matched to a gene: 5.

The chain uses TRBV25-1 and TRBJ1-1; D is ambiguous. CDR1 and CDR2 (germline): MGHDK, SYGVNS. The CDR3 runs to 15 residues. Trimming left V 1 base short and J 4 bases short, with 13 bases between. CDR3 in DNA: TGTGCCAGCAGTGAATTCGGCTTGGGAAGCACTGAAGCTTTCTTT. Translating gives CASSEFGLGSTEAFF.

This clone has just one count. The genes are TRBV7-6 and TRBJ2-1; D perhaps matches TRBD2 (6 bases). The CDR3 contains 13 residues. Germline CDR1 SGHVS, CDR2 FNYEAQ. The germline V and J ends were trimmed by 5 bases and 6 bases, with 11 bases remaining between them. CDR3 DNA sequence: TGTGCCAGCAGCAGGGGAGGAGGCAATGAGCAGTTCTTC. This encodes CASSRGGGNEQFF.

This clone was counted once. The chain joins TRBV12-5 to TRBJ2-1, with 11 bases that match TRBD2. CDR1 and CDR2 (germline): LGHNT, FRNRAP. The CDR3 runs to 15 residues. V shed 6 bases and J 3 bases; nucleotides not matched to a gene: 4. CDR3 DNA: TGTGCTAGTGGGCCCGGGACTAGCGGCTACAATGAGCAGTTCTTC. Translated, it gives CASGPGTSGYNEQFF. Drawing the rest from reference TRBV12-5 and TRBJ2-1, the complete variable domain is DARVTQTPRHKVTEMGQEVTMRCQPILGHNTVFWYRQTMMQGLELLAYFRNRAPLDDSGMPKDRFSAEMPDATLATLKIQPSEPRDSAVYFCASGPGTSGYNEQFFGPGTRLTVL.

This chain links TRBV6-6 with TRBJ1-4; 7 bases map to TRBD1. The CDR3 covers 16 residues. The V gene end was trimmed by 6 bases and the J gene end by 2 bases; junction bases not matched to a gene: 9. The germline V gene encodes CDR1 MNHNY and CDR2 SVGAGI (reference sequence). The CDR3 coding sequence is TGTGCCAGCAGCCGACAGGGTCTAGGGACTAATGAAAAACTGTTTTTT. Residues: CASSRQGLGTNEKLFF.

In its sample, this clone was seen many times. V usage is TRBV14 and J usage is TRBJ1-3, with D tentatively TRBD1 (6 bases). Germline V gives CDR1 SGHDN, CDR2 FVKESK. There are 16 residues in the CDR3. Trimming took 3 bases from V and 1 from J, leaving 13 bases between them. In DNA, the CDR3 is TGTGCCAGCAGCCACTTATTAGGGGGATCTGGAAACACCATATATTTT. The encoded protein is CASSHLLGGSGNTIYF.

Only a few counts were recorded for this clone. This chain links TRBV9 with TRBJ2-7, with 7 bases that match TRBD1. Trimming took 4 bases from V and 1 from J; bases not matched to a gene: 5. Germline lookup yields CDR1 SGDLS and CDR2 YYNGEE. This CDR3 has 14 residues. The CDR3 protein is CASSLGQSSYEQYF. The CDR3 DNA is TGTGCCAGCAGCTTGGGACAGAGTTCCTACGAGCAGTACTTC.

J is TRBJ1-1 and V is TRBV5-6, with TRBD1 identical over 9 bases. The CDR3 has 14 residues. The V gene end was trimmed by 0 bases and the J gene end by 7 bases; junction bases not matched to a gene: 4. Germline V CDR1 and CDR2: SGHDT, YYEEEE. In DNA, the CDR3 is TGTGCCAGCAGCTTGGAGGGGACAGGGATTGAAGCTTTCTTT. This translates into CASSLEGTGIEAFF.

The chain employs TRBV9 and TRBJ2-5, with unresolved D. Germline CDR1 and CDR2: SGDLS and YYNGEE. This CDR3 region has 15 residues. V lost 0 bases to trimming and J lost 1 base, with 10 bases between them. The CDR3 DNA sequence: TGTGCCAGCAGCGTAGAGGGATTGAGCCAAGAGACCCAGTACTTC. It codes for CASSVEGLSQETQYF.

The chain couples TRBV27 to TRBJ1-5, with unresolved D. The V gene lost 6 bases and the J gene lost 6 bases, with 15 bases spanning the gap. The CDR3 contains 14 residues. Germline V gene sequence: CDR1 MNHEY, CDR2 SMNVEV (reference sequence). CDR3 sequence reads: CASRSWSGTQPQHF. The DNA for the CDR3 is TGTGCCAGCAGGTCGTGGAGTGGAACTCAGCCCCAGCATTTT.

J is TRBJ2-1 and V is TRBV6-6; 7 nucleotides agree with TRBD1. V was clipped by 6 bases and J by 4 bases; unmatched bases: 6. Germline-derived CDR1 and CDR2 are MNHNY and SVGAGI (reference sequence). The length of the CDR3 is 14 residues. The CDR3 sequence is CASSYRGLYNEQFF. The DNA of the CDR3 is TGTGCCAGCAGCTACAGGGGTCTGTACAATGAGCAGTTCTTC.

The genes are TRBV27 and TRBJ2-5; D is perhaps TRBD1 (5 bases). V lost 5 bases and J 2 bases, leaving 15 bases between the germline ends. The CDR3 runs to 15 residues. Per the germline V gene, CDR1 is MNHEY and CDR2 is SMNVEV (reference sequence). The DNA of the CDR3 is TGTGCCAGCAGTATCCTCGGCAGGGTGCAAGAGACCCAGTACTTC. It encodes CASSILGRVQETQYF.

The chain employs TRBV27 and TRBJ2-7, with a weak D call TRBD2 (6 bases). This CDR3 contains 15 residues. The germline V gene has CDR1 MNHEY and CDR2 SMNVEV (reference sequence). V was shortened by 4 bases and J by 2 bases, with 15 bases between the two germline ends. CDR3: CASSYEAGPTYEQYF. CDR3 nucleotides: TGTGCCAGCAGTTACGAGGCGGGGCCTACCTACGAGCAGTACTTC.

The V and J genes are TRBV7-9 and TRBJ1-2; TRBD1 aligns across 8 bases. CDR1 SEHNR and CDR2 FQNEAQ come from the germline V gene (reference sequence). Losses at the gene ends were 2 bases for V and 3 bases for J; bases not matched to a gene: 17. This CDR3 comprises 19 residues. CDR3 in amino acids: CASSLTPGQVPREYYGYTF. In DNA form, the CDR3 reads TGTGCCAGCAGCTTAACCCCGGGACAGGTCCCCCGGGAGTACTATGGCTACACCTTC.

This clone was recorded at least ten times. The rearrangement links TRBV7-9 to TRBJ1-2, with D perhaps matching TRBD1 (6 bases). Germline V gene sequence: CDR1 SEHNR, CDR2 FQNEAQ (reference sequence). This CDR3 is built from 12 residues. V was clipped by 5 bases and J by 7 bases, with 11 bases between them. Here the CDR3 reads CASSTQGGGYTF. The CDR3 nucleotides are TGTGCCAGCAGCACTCAAGGGGGTGGCTACACCTTC.

The rearrangement joins TRBV11-1 to TRBJ1-1, with 9 bases lining up with TRBD1. This CDR3 contains 16 residues. Germline V lookup: CDR1 SGHAT, CDR2 FQDESV (reference sequence). Trimming removed 0 bases from V and 5 bases from J; junction bases left unmatched: 7. This chain's CDR3 is CASSLAPGQGYTEAFF. The CDR3 nucleotides are TGTGCCAGCAGCTTAGCACCGGGACAGGGTTATACTGAAGCTTTCTTT.

V usage is TRBV6-5 and J usage is TRBJ1-1; D is unclear. CDR3 length equals 13 residues. V was cut by 0 bases and J by 4 bases, with 6 bases left in between. Looked up from germline, CDR1 is MNHEY and CDR2 is SVGAGI. The CDR3 protein is CASSYSGFTEAFF. The CDR3 nucleotides read TGTGCCAGCAGTTACTCTGGGTTCACTGAAGCTTTCTTT.

The chain joins TRBV7-6 to TRBJ2-7; TRBD1 aligns across 8 bases. Germline-derived CDR1 and CDR2 are SGHVS and FNYEAQ. Trimming at V came to 1 base and at J to 0 bases, leaving 5 bases not matched to a gene. The CDR3 contains 16 residues. CDR3 DNA sequence: TGTGCCAGCAGCTTAGGACAGGGGCGAAGCTCCTACGAGCAGTACTTC. Its translation: CASSLGQGRSSYEQYF.

This chain links TRBV7-2 with TRBJ2-1, with TRBD1 identical over 7 bases. The junction had 9 bases not matched to a gene; V was cut back by 10 bases and J by 0 bases. The CDR3 runs 15 residues. CDR1 and CDR2 (germline): SGHTA, FQGNSA. CDR3: CATQDRSFSYNEQFF. The CDR3 nucleotides read TGTGCCACCCAGGACAGGAGCTTCTCCTACAATGAGCAGTTCTTC.

This clone appeared once. The V call is TRBV19, the J call TRBJ2-1; 9 bases align to TRBD1. V trimming: 8 bases; J trimming: 6 bases; junction bases outside the gene matches: 8. CDR1 and CDR2 from the germline V gene are LNHDA and SQIVND (reference sequence). This CDR3 contains 14 residues. DNA of the CDR3: TGTGCCAGTGGCTGGACAGGGGTTTCCAATGAGCAGTTCTTC. Encoded protein: CASGWTGVSNEQFF.

This clone was seen once. The chain couples TRBV19 to TRBJ2-7; D may be TRBD1 or TRBD2 (5 bases each). The CDR3 extends over 14 amino acids. Looked up from germline, CDR1 is LNHDA and CDR2 is SQIVND (reference sequence). Trimming stripped 6 bases from V and 2 bases from J, with 14 bases between. CDR3 sequence: CASSPGDGAYEQYF. The DNA of the CDR3 is TGTGCCAGTAGCCCCGGGGACGGAGCCTACGAGCAGTACTTC.

This clone is labeled medium-sized. V is TRBV4-1 and J is TRBJ2-7; a weak D match, TRBD1 (5 bases). In germline, CDR1 is MGHRA, CDR2 YSYEKL. The CDR3 sequence is 15 residues long. V lost 3 bases, J lost 3 bases, and 15 bases lay in between. The CDR3 spells CASSHVDTGNYEQYF. CDR3 coding DNA: TGCGCCAGCAGCCACGTGGACACGGGCAACTACGAGCAGTACTTC.

In this sample, this clone turned up a few times. V usage is TRBV19 and J usage is TRBJ2-1; TRBD2 matches 8 bases. V trimming: 9 bases; J trimming: 7 bases; junction bases outside the gene matches: 14. The CDR3 totals 15 residues. Germline V lookup: CDR1 LNHDA, CDR2 SQIVND (reference sequence). CDR3 coding DNA: TGTGCCAGCCAGACGTTGAGCGGGAGAGGAAATGAGCAGTTCTTC. Amino acid sequence: CASQTLSGRGNEQFF.

V gene TRBV7-9 combines with J gene TRBJ1-4; D unclear. The CDR3 covers 16 residues. Trimming cost V 2 bases and J 4 bases, with 14 bases left between them. In germline, CDR1 is SEHNR, CDR2 FQNEAQ (reference sequence). The CDR3 is CASSLTEPRGNEKLFF. The DNA of the CDR3 is TGTGCCAGCAGCTTAACTGAGCCGCGCGGTAATGAAAAACTGTTTTTT. Full variable domain (rest looked up from reference TRBV7-9 and TRBJ1-4): DTGVSQNPRHKITKRGQNVTFRCDPISEHNRLYWYRQTLGQGPEFLTYFQNEAQLEKSRLLSDRFSAERPKGSFSTLEIQRTEQGDSAMYLCASSLTEPRGNEKLFFGSGTQLSVL.

V gene TRBV7-9 combines with J gene TRBJ1-6; 7 positions match TRBD1. Germline V gene sequence: CDR1 SEHNR, CDR2 FQNEAQ (reference sequence). The ends lost 2 bases at V and 7 bases at J; junction bases unmatched: 14. The CDR3 runs to 18 residues. The CDR3 protein is CASSLPLFTGVVNSPLHF. As DNA, the CDR3 is TGTGCCAGCAGCTTACCCCTATTCACAGGGGTAGTGAATTCACCCCTCCACTTT. Together with reference TRBV7-9 and TRBJ1-6, the CDR3 gives the full variable domain: DTGVSQNPRHKITKRGQNVTFRCDPISEHNRLYWYRQTLGQGPEFLTYFQNEAQLEKSRLLSDRFSAERPKGSFSTLEIQRTEQGDSAMYLCASSLPLFTGVVNSPLHFGNGTRLTVT.